A single sample is the source of the 21 T cell receptor beta chains below, sequenced in a study of cytomegalovirus exposure and HLA in healthy donors. 13 Jbeta primers and 60 Vbeta primers were used for the PCR. Clones were sequenced by immunoSEQ multiplex PCR, and TCRdb holds only the in-frame ones, with some missing. The table has under 200,000 clones, around 80% seen once. Sequenced sample: PBMCs. The receptors derive from a man between 18 and 29 years old in good health and CMV-seropositive.

The chain couples TRBV18 to TRBJ2-7; the match to TRBD2 covers 8 bases. This CDR3 is 14 amino acids long. The V gene's germline CDR1 is KGHSH and CDR2 LQKENI. Trimming removed 3 bases from V and 6 bases from J; junction bases left unmatched: 7. The CDR3 is CASSPGTRPSEQYF. The CDR3 DNA reads TGTGCCAGCTCACCGGGGACTAGACCCTCCGAGCAGTACTTC.

The rearrangement links TRBV6-7 to TRBJ2-7; D remains ambiguous. TRBV6-7 is marked as an open reading frame, function uncertain. The CDR3 sequence is 16 residues long. The ends were cut back, 0 bases at V and 2 bases at J, with 14 bases in the middle. CDR3 amino acids: CASSYSTMAKPYEQYF. The DNA of the CDR3 is TGTGCCAGCAGTTACTCGACAATGGCAAAACCCTACGAGCAGTACTTC.

The V call is TRBV27, the J call TRBJ2-1, with D possibly being TRBD2 (6 bases). This CDR3 has 16 amino acids. Between the trimmed V and J ends, which lost 6 bases and 0 bases, there was a span of 15 bases. Looked up from germline, CDR1 is MNHEY and CDR2 is SMNVEV (reference sequence). CDR3 protein: CASSPNPGSSYNEQFF. The DNA of the CDR3 is TGTGCCAGCAGCCCCAACCCCGGGAGCTCCTACAATGAGCAGTTCTTC.

The CDR3 DNA follows: TGTGCCAGTAGTATCAGGGGGCGAAACGGAAACACCATATATTTT. Translating gives CASSIRGRNGNTIYF. The J gene is TRBJ1-3, the V gene TRBV19; 8 nucleotides match TRBD1. This CDR3 is 15 amino acids long. Germline CDR1 LNHDA, CDR2 SQIVND (reference sequence). The trim removed 3 bases at V and 4 bases at J, leaving 5 bases unmatched.

The chain links TRBV7-8 to TRBJ2-7; TRBD2 matches at 8 bases. Per germline, CDR1 SGHVS and CDR2 FQNEAQ. The CDR3 runs 15 residues. V shed 5 bases and J 2 bases; nucleotides not matched to a gene: 8. CDR3 protein: CASSPRSGSTYEQYF. Written as DNA, the CDR3 is TGTGCCAGCAGCCCCCGAAGCGGGAGTACCTACGAGCAGTACTTC.

The chain joins TRBV10-3 to TRBJ2-2; 10 nucleotides line up with TRBD2. CDR3 size: 17 residues. J lost 5 bases, V lost 7 bases, and 13 bases had no gene match. Germline V CDR1 and CDR2: ENHRY, SYGVKD. The CDR3 DNA reads TGTGCCATCACTCAGCTAGCGGGAGACGATTGGACCGGGGAGCTGTTTTTT. Protein product: CAITQLAGDDWTGELFF.

The chain employs TRBV7-6 and TRBJ1-3, with 9 bases aligning to TRBD1. Germline V CDR1 and CDR2: SGHVS, FNYEAQ. Trimming removed 4 bases from V and 7 bases from J; junction bases left unmatched: 5. The CDR3 runs 14 residues. The CDR3 DNA reads as TGTGCCAGCAGCTACGGGACAGGGAAGAACACCATATATTTT. Its protein product is CASSYGTGKNTIYF.

The V gene is TRBV15, the J gene TRBJ1-5; D is unclear. Per the germline V gene, CDR1 is LNHNV and CDR2 is YYDKDF (reference sequence). The CDR3 is 13 amino acids. Trimming took off 4 bases at V and 3 bases at J, with 7 bases between the two ends. CDR3 sequence (DNA): TGTGCCACCAGCATCACATACAATCAGCCCCAGCATTTT. This encodes CATSITYNQPQHF.

V and J are TRBV12-2 and TRBJ2-3; TRBD1, as called in the table, went unchecked against the DNA. TRBV12-2 is recorded as a pseudogene. The CDR3 runs 15 residues. CDR3 region: CASRLSRGSTDTQYF. Here the CDR3 DNA reads TGTGCAAGTCGCTTATCTAGGGGGAGCACAGATACGCAGTATTTT.

Only one count was recorded for this clone. CDR3 protein: CASSPGLVKQETQYF. In DNA form, the CDR3 reads TGCGCCAGCAGCCCAGGACTAGTGAAGCAAGAGACCCAGTACTTC. The chain uses TRBV5-1 and TRBJ2-5, with 7 bases aligning to TRBD2. The CDR3 is made up of 15 amino acids. The trim removed 4 bases at V and 2 bases at J, leaving 8 bases unmatched. In germline, CDR1 is SGHRS, CDR2 YFSETQ. The variable domain in full, with the rest retrieved from reference TRBV5-1 and TRBJ2-5, is KAGVTQTPRYLIKTRGQQVTLSCSPISGHRSVSWYQQTPGQGLQFLFEYFSETQRNKGNFPGRFSGRQFSNSRSEMNVSTLELGDSALYLCASSPGLVKQETQYFGPGTRLLVL.

This sequence joins TRBV19 and TRBJ2-3, with 11 bases that match TRBD1. This CDR3 contains 15 residues. The V gene's germline CDR1 is LNHDA and CDR2 SQIVND (reference sequence). V dropped 5 bases and J dropped 4; count of bases not matched to a gene: 5. The DNA for the CDR3 is TGTGCCAGTAGTCTCGTGGGACAGGGGGCAGATACGCAGTATTTT. This translates into CASSLVGQGADTQYF.

V is TRBV7-6 and J is TRBJ1-2; tentative D call: TRBD1 (5 bases). Trimming removed 0 bases from V and 13 bases from J, with 15 bases in between. This CDR3 is 13 amino acids long. Per the germline V gene, CDR1 is SGHVS and CDR2 is FNYEAQ. The CDR3 region is CASSLADDSLPTF. As DNA, the CDR3 is TGTGCCAGCAGCTTAGCGGACGACAGCTTACCCACCTTC. Full variable domain (outside the CDR3, taken from reference TRBV7-6 and TRBJ1-2): GAGVSQSPRYKVTKRGQDVALRCDPISGHVSLYWYRQALGQGPEFLTYFNYEAQQDKSGLPNDRFSAERPEGSISTLTIQRTEQRDSAMYRCASSLADDSLPTFGSGTRLTVV.

The V gene is TRBV6-5, the J gene TRBJ2-7; D is unclear. The CDR3 length is 15 residues. CDR1 is MNHEY and CDR2 is SVGAGI in the germline V gene. V shed 2 bases and J shed 1 base, with 12 bases lying between them. The CDR3 spells CASSYEAATSYEQYF. The CDR3 region has the DNA TGTGCCAGCAGTTACGAGGCGGCGACGTCCTACGAGCAGTACTTC.

This rearrangement joins TRBV2 to TRBJ2-3; TRBD2 matches 10 bases. The CDR3 totals 14 residues. Per germline, CDR1 SNHLY and CDR2 FYNNEI. J was trimmed by 4 bases and V by 7 bases; bases with no gene match: 5. The CDR3 DNA is TGTGCCAGCATCGGGACTAGCGCTCCAGATACGCAGTATTTT. It translates to CASIGTSAPDTQYF.

This chain links TRBV30 with TRBJ2-3; D may be TRBD1 (6 bases). Trimming left V 2 bases short and J 5 bases short, with 11 bases between. The CDR3 totals 13 residues. Germline CDR1 is GTSNPN and CDR2 is SVGIG (reference sequence). The DNA of the CDR3 is TGTGCCTGGAGTAGCTACAGGGAAGATACGCAGTATTTT. Encoded protein: CAWSSYREDTQYF.

The chain carries TRBV4-2 and TRBJ1-3; the D gene is possibly TRBD1 (5 bases). Germline lookup yields CDR1 LGHNA and CDR2 YNFKEQ. Deletions cut 3 bases from V and 2 bases from J, with 17 bases between. The CDR3 is 17 amino acids. Here the CDR3 reads CASSQKVAGTPGNTIYF. The CDR3 coding sequence is TGTGCCAGCAGCCAGAAAGTAGCGGGGACCCCTGGAAACACCATATATTTT.

This chain joins TRBV9 and TRBJ2-2; 8 nucleotides align to TRBD1. The CDR3 runs 16 residues. The V segment lost 3 bases and the J segment 0 bases; nucleotides outside the gene matches: 4. Per the germline V gene, CDR1 is SGDLS and CDR2 is YYNGEE. The CDR3 reads CASSEGTGANTGELFF. Here the CDR3 DNA reads TGTGCCAGCAGCGAGGGGACAGGAGCGAACACCGGGGAGCTGTTTTTT.

The chain is built from TRBV5-6 and TRBJ1-2, with D perhaps matching TRBD1 (6 bases). The CDR3 contains 14 residues. The V end was cut by 4 bases, the J end by 6 bases, with 16 bases between. Germline loops: CDR1 SGHDT, CDR2 YYEEEE. The CDR3 DNA sequence: TGTGCCAGCAGCGGGGGGGGGCGCGGTGATGGCTACACCTTC. This translates into CASSGGGRGDGYTF.

The rearrangement uses TRBV27 and TRBJ1-4; TRBD1 aligns across 9 bases. The CDR3 runs to 14 residues. V lost 3 bases and J lost 6; bases outside the gene matches: 2. In germline, CDR1 is MNHEY, CDR2 SMNVEV (reference sequence). The CDR3 is CASSLRDRDEKLFF. The CDR3 DNA follows: TGTGCCAGCAGTTTGCGGGACAGGGATGAAAAACTGTTTTTT.

The V gene is TRBV18, the J gene TRBJ2-7, with 9 bases that match TRBD1. The CDR3 has 15 amino acids. Germline V lookup: CDR1 KGHSH, CDR2 LQKENI. The J segment lost 4 bases and the V segment lost 1 base, leaving 5 bases of the junction unmatched. The chain's CDR3 is CASSPRTGDAYEQYF. The DNA of the CDR3 is TGTGCCAGCTCACCACGGACAGGGGATGCTTACGAGCAGTACTTC.

The genes are TRBV7-6 and TRBJ2-7; a weak D match, TRBD2 (6 bases). The V gene's germline CDR1 is SGHVS and CDR2 FNYEAQ. The CDR3 totals 16 residues. V lost 5 bases and J lost 0, with 17 bases in between. The CDR3: CASSGGIGGPSYEQYF. The DNA for the CDR3 is TGTGCCAGCAGCGGCGGGATAGGAGGGCCCTCCTACGAGCAGTACTTC. Together with reference TRBV7-6 and TRBJ2-7, the CDR3 gives the full variable domain: GAGVSQSPRYKVTKRGQDVALRCDPISGHVSLYWYRQALGQGPEFLTYFNYEAQQDKSGLPNDRFSAERPEGSISTLTIQRTEQRDSAMYRCASSGGIGGPSYEQYFGPGTRLTVT.